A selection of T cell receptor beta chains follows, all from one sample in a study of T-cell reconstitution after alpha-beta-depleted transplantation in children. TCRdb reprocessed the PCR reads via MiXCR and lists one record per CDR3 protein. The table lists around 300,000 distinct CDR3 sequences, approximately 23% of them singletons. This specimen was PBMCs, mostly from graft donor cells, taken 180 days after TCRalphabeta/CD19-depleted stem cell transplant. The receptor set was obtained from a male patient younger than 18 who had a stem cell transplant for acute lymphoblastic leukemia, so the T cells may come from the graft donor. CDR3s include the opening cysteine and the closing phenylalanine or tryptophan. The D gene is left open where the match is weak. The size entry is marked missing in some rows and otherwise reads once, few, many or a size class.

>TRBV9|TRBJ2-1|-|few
CASSVSGRGYNEQFF
TGTGCCAGCAGCGTCTCCGGGCGGGGATACAATGAGCAGTTCTTC
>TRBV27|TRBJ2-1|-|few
CASGRVEQFF
TGTGCCAGCGGGCGGGTTGAGCAGTTCTTC
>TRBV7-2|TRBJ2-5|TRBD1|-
CASSPETGEETQYF
TGTGCCAGCAGCCCGGAGACAGGGGAAGAGACCCAGTACTTC
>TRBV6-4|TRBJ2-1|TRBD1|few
CASSDFPGTGGNEQFF
TGTGCCAGCAGTGACTTTCCCGGGACAGGGGGCAATGAGCAGTTCTTC
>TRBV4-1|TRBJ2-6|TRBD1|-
CASSPGTGAYGANVLTF
TGCGCCAGCAGCCCCGGGACAGGCGCATATGGGGCCAACGTCCTGACTTTC
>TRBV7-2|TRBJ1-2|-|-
CASSLEFTSASGYTF
TGTGCCAGCAGCTTAGAATTCACGAGCGCGTCCGGCTACACCTTC
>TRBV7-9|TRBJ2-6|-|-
CASSLIGAGGANVLTF
TGTGCCAGCAGCTTAATAGGGGCCGGTGGGGCCAACGTCCTGACTTTC
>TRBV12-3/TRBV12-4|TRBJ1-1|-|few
CASSPRDRAFF
TGTGCCAGCAGTCCTCGTGACCGGGCTTTCTTT
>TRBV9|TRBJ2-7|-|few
CASSAQPGTTYEQYF
TGTGCCAGCAGCGCCCAACCCGGGACGACCTACGAGCAGTACTTC
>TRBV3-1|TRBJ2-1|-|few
CASSQTAGPTYNEQFF
TGTGCCAGCAGCCAGACCGCGGGACCGACCTACAATGAGCAGTTCTTC
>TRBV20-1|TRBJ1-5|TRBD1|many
CSATFQGARQPQHF
TGCAGTGCTACCTTCCAGGGGGCTCGGCAGCCCCAGCATTTT
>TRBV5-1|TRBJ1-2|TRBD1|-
CASSLRDSEGYGYTF
TGCGCCAGCAGCCTCCGGGACAGTGAGGGCTATGGCTACACCTTC
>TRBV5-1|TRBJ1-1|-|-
CASSLQVQNTEAFF
TGCGCCAGCAGCCTACAGGTTCAGAACACTGAAGCTTTCTTT